This TCR beta chain comes out of a study of cytomegalovirus exposure and HLA in healthy donors. Study-wide points: Previously analyzed data showed that most TCR beta V segments were productive at a frequency of about 87% or about 30%.

It was with 60 Vbeta and 13 Jbeta primers that the PCR ran. The assay was immunoSEQ multiplex PCR, and TCRdb's table has in-frame clones only and misses some. The sample consists of 230,000 or so clones, about 93% of them appearing once. A note on this clone: The antigen is undetermined.

The CDR3 sequence is 16 residues long. Germline V gene data show CDR1 as SGHRS and CDR2 as YFSETQ. Trimming removed 0 bases from V and 0 bases from J, with 7 bases in between. V usage is TRBV5-1 and J usage is TRBJ1-6, with no clear D. The TCR was taken from a girl aged 2 to 10 in good health and CMV-seronegative. The sample taken for sequencing was PBMCs. The CDR3 nucleotides read TGCGCCAGCAGCTTGGCGAGGAGCTCCTATAATTCACCCCTCCACTTT. As protein: CASSLARSSYNSPLHF. The full variable domain, with the rest looked up from reference TRBV5-1 and TRBJ1-6, is KAGVTQTPRYLIKTRGQQVTLSCSPISGHRSVSWYQQTPGQGLQFLFEYFSETQRNKGNFPGRFSGRQFSNSRSEMNVSTLELGDSALYLCASSLARSSYNSPLHFGNGTRLTVT.